The 29 T cell receptor beta chains below all came from one sample that was sequenced in a study of cytomegalovirus exposure and HLA in healthy donors. Vbeta (60) and Jbeta (13) primers were used in the PCR. Produced via immunoSEQ multiplex PCR; TCRdb's table is partial and in-frame only. The repertoire includes around 200,000 clones, approximately 80% of them detected once, and around 1.7% sits in the top ten. The sequenced sample consisted of PBMCs. The receptors shown here come from a man aged 50-60 years in good health and CMV-seronegative.

V gene TRBV13 combines with J gene TRBJ2-6; D unresolved. The CDR3 has 14 residues. CDR1 is PRHDT, CDR2 FYEKMQ, per germline (reference sequence). V dropped 5 bases and J dropped 2 bases, with 7 bases sitting between them. CDR3 sequence: CASSTRTGANVLTF. The CDR3 nucleotides read TGTGCCAGCAGCACACGTACTGGGGCCAACGTCCTGACTTTC.

V is TRBV28 and J is TRBJ2-7; 9 nucleotides align to TRBD1. CDR1 and CDR2 (germline): MDHEN, SYDVKM. The CDR3 consists of 15 residues. V trimming: 6 bases; J trimming: 6 bases; junction bases outside the gene matches: 12. CDR3 bases: TGTGCCAGCAGCTCAAACAATTGGGACAGGGCCGAGCAGTACTTC. Residues: CASSSNNWDRAEQYF.

The chain recombines TRBV7-6 with TRBJ2-3; D is possibly TRBD1 (6 bases). The CDR3 is 16 residues long. CDR1 and CDR2 from the germline V gene are SGHVS and FNYEAQ. The ends were cut back, 5 bases at V and 0 bases at J, with 15 bases in the middle. Here the CDR3 DNA reads TGTGCCAGCAGCATCATTAGGGGGTTTAGCACAGATACGCAGTATTTT. Its translation: CASSIIRGFSTDTQYF.

With regard to this clone: Other nucleotide sequences in the sample specify the same CDR3. V gene TRBV4-1 combines with J gene TRBJ2-1; D gene uncertain. Germline V CDR1 and CDR2: MGHRA, YSYEKL. This CDR3 comprises 16 residues. Trimming took 0 bases from V and 0 from J, leaving 9 bases between them. The CDR3 DNA is TGCGCCAGCAGCCAAGATCCGGCTAGCTCCTACAATGAGCAGTTCTTC. This translates into CASSQDPASSYNEQFF.

This clone was recorded a few times. Other DNA sequences in the sample encode the same CDR3. The V and J genes are TRBV5-1 and TRBJ1-1; D call uncertain. CDR1 and CDR2 from the germline V gene are SGHRS and YFSETQ. V was cut by 1 base and J by 1 base, with 5 bases left in between. This CDR3 spans 13 amino acids. This CDR3 reads CASSLLGNTEAFF. Written as DNA, the CDR3 is TGCGCCAGCAGCTTGCTAGGGAACACTGAAGCTTTCTTT.

This CDR3 reads CASSPSGRDTEAFF. DNA for the CDR3: TGTGCCAGCTCACCAAGCGGCCGGGACACTGAAGCTTTCTTT. J is TRBJ1-1 and V is TRBV18, with D hard to call. The CDR3 runs to 14 residues. Trimming cost V 2 bases and J 3 bases, with 10 bases left between them. CDR1 is KGHSH and CDR2 is LQKENI in the germline V gene.

This sequence joins TRBV28 and TRBJ2-3; 9 nucleotides line up with TRBD2. The germline gives CDR1 MDHEN, CDR2 SYDVKM. V trimming: 7 bases; J trimming: 4 bases; junction bases outside the gene matches: 6. The CDR3 sequence is 14 residues long. CDR3 DNA: TGTGCCAGCACGCCCGGGACTAGCTCAGATACGCAGTATTTT. Translation gives CASTPGTSSDTQYF.

The gene calls are TRBV15 and TRBJ1-3; 8 nucleotides match TRBD1. Germline V gene sequence: CDR1 LNHNV, CDR2 YYDKDF (reference sequence). This CDR3 is built from 16 residues. With 6 bases clipped from V and 2 bases from J, the junction kept 9 bases outside the gene matches. In DNA, the CDR3 is TGTGCCACCAGACCCTATGGACAGGGCGCTGGAAACACCATATATTTT. This sequence encodes CATRPYGQGAGNTIYF.

This rearrangement joins TRBV5-4 to TRBJ2-2; 7 bases are shared with TRBD1. CDR1 SGHNT and CDR2 YYREEE come from the germline V gene (reference sequence). This CDR3 is built from 14 residues. V trimming: 2 bases; J trimming: 6 bases; junction bases outside the gene matches: 4. The CDR3 loop is CASSLRQGPGELFF. For the CDR3, the DNA is TGTGCCAGCAGCTTAAGACAGGGTCCCGGGGAGCTGTTTTTT.

This clone has more than one count but fewer than ten. The chain carries TRBV11-1 and TRBJ1-1, with a possible D match to TRBD1 (5 bases). CDR1 and CDR2 (germline): SGHAT, FQDESV (reference sequence). This CDR3 spans 14 amino acids. V gave up 2 bases and J gave up 0 bases, with 7 bases separating them. CDR3 residues: CASSLQGMNTEAFF. In DNA, the CDR3 is TGTGCCAGCAGCTTACAGGGCATGAACACTGAAGCTTTCTTT.

This sequence joins TRBV5-1 and TRBJ1-2, with TRBD1 matching over 11 bases. Germline CDR1 is SGHRS and CDR2 is YFSETQ. Trimming cost V 4 bases and J 4 bases; bases outside gene matches: 12. CDR3 size: 17 residues. The CDR3 sequence is CASSPGTGGSEGYGYTF. DNA for the CDR3: TGCGCCAGCAGCCCCGGGACAGGGGGTTCGGAGGGCTATGGCTACACCTTC.

Points on this clone: Other DNA sequences of this sample code for an identical CDR3. The V and J genes are TRBV27 and TRBJ2-7; 8 nucleotides agree with TRBD1. With V trimmed by 2 bases and J by 4 bases, 4 bases remained unmatched. Germline CDR1 MNHEY, CDR2 SMNVEV (reference sequence). This CDR3 spans 14 amino acids. This CDR3 is CASSLTGGVYEQYF. As DNA, the CDR3 is TGTGCCAGCAGTTTAACAGGGGGAGTTTACGAGCAGTACTTC.

The chain couples TRBV27 to TRBJ1-4; D remains ambiguous. The CDR3 loop spans 14 amino acids. Germline CDR1 is MNHEY and CDR2 is SMNVEV (reference sequence). V was pared by 4 bases and J by 7 bases, with 13 bases between. The CDR3: CASSSATLAEKLFF. CDR3 nucleotide sequence: TGTGCCAGCAGTTCCGCGACATTGGCTGAAAAACTGTTTTTT.

The chain is built from TRBV19 and TRBJ1-5; 7 positions match TRBD1. CDR1 LNHDA and CDR2 SQIVND come from the germline V gene (reference sequence). With V trimmed by 6 bases and J by 4 bases, 3 bases remained unmatched. The CDR3 consists of 13 residues. The CDR3 loop reads CASRMTGNQPQHF. The CDR3 DNA follows: TGTGCCAGTAGAATGACAGGGAATCAGCCCCAGCATTTT. Together with reference TRBV19 and TRBJ1-5, the CDR3 gives the full variable domain: DGGITQSPKYLFRKEGQNVTLSCEQNLNHDAMYWYRQDPGQGLRLIYYSQIVNDFQKGDIAEGYSVSREKKESFPLTVTSAQKNPTAFYLCASRMTGNQPQHFGDGTRLSIL.

J is TRBJ2-7 and V is TRBV18, with TRBD1 matching over 12 bases. From germline, CDR1 is KGHSH and CDR2 LQKENI. Trimming took 3 bases from V and 2 from J; bases not matched to a gene: 8. The CDR3 is 17 amino acids. The CDR3: CASSPGQGAYIPYEQYF. The CDR3 DNA follows: TGTGCCAGCTCACCGGGACAGGGGGCGTATATTCCCTACGAGCAGTACTTC. The variable domain in full, completed from reference TRBV18 and TRBJ2-7, reads NAGVMQNPRHLVRRRGQEARLRCSPMKGHSHVYWYRQLPEEGLKFMVYLQKENIIDESGMPKERFSAEFPKEGPSILRIQQVVRGDSAAYFCASSPGQGAYIPYEQYFGPGTRLTVT.

V and J are TRBV19 and TRBJ1-4; 7 nucleotides match TRBD1. V lost 4 bases, J lost 1 base, and 3 bases stayed unmatched. The CDR3 is made up of 15 amino acids. The germline V gene encodes CDR1 LNHDA and CDR2 SQIVND (reference sequence). CDR3 loop: CASSTNRGTNEKLFF. As DNA, the CDR3 is TGTGCCAGTAGTACAAACAGGGGAACTAATGAAAAACTGTTTTTT.

The rearrangement links TRBV6-4 to TRBJ2-7, with 12 positions matching TRBD2. Germline V gene lookup returns CDR1 MRHNA and CDR2 SNTAGT. The V and J ends lost 0 bases and 0 bases, in that order; junction bases with no gene match: 3. This CDR3 comprises 17 residues. The DNA for the CDR3 is TGTGCCAGCAGTGACTCCCCTAGCGGGAGGGCCTCCTACGAGCAGTACTTC. It codes for CASSDSPSGRASYEQYF.

The rearrangement links TRBV7-2 to TRBJ2-3; TRBD2 aligns across 16 bases. The CDR3 loop spans 19 amino acids. Germline loops: CDR1 SGHTA, CDR2 FQGNSA. V gave up 5 bases and J gave up 7 bases; unmatched junction bases: 15. The CDR3 here is CASSAPGLAGGAPTNTQYF. The CDR3 nucleotides read TGTGCCAGCAGCGCGCCGGGACTAGCGGGAGGGGCCCCTACGAATACGCAGTATTTT.

The CDR3 region has the DNA TGCGCCAGCAGCTTGCCCGCCCGACTAGCGGGAAGCACAGATACGCAGTATTTT. This gives the protein CASSLPARLAGSTDTQYF. The chain is built from TRBV5-1 and TRBJ2-3, with 11 bases matching TRBD2. The CDR3 covers 18 residues. The V and J ends lost 1 base and 0 bases, in that order; junction bases with no gene match: 7. Germline CDR1 and CDR2: SGHRS and YFSETQ.

The chain uses TRBV5-4 and TRBJ1-3; no firm D call. This CDR3 has 14 residues. Per germline, CDR1 SGHNT and CDR2 YYREEE (reference sequence). V was pared by 5 bases and J by 4 bases, with 13 bases between. In nucleotides, the CDR3 is TGTGCCAGCAGGCCTCTCGGGGAGGGAAACACCATATATTTT. The encoded protein is CASRPLGEGNTIYF.

This sequence joins TRBV4-2 and TRBJ1-1; D is possibly TRBD1 (5 bases). The CDR3 has 18 amino acids. Germline lookup yields CDR1 LGHNA and CDR2 YNFKEQ. Trimming left V 0 bases short and J 1 base short, with 18 bases between. The CDR3 region has the DNA TGTGCCAGCAGCCAAGAACCAGGAGGTAGGGGAGGGAACACTGAAGCTTTCTTT. This codes for CASSQEPGGRGGNTEAFF.

The rearrangement links TRBV7-3 to TRBJ2-2; 9 positions agree with TRBD2. From germline, CDR1 is SGHTA and CDR2 FQGTGA. CDR3 length: 16 amino acids. The V gene end was trimmed by 5 bases and the J gene end by 1 base; junction bases not matched to a gene: 5. The DNA for the CDR3 is TGTGCCAGCAGCCGAGGAGCGGGAGGGAACACCGGGGAGCTGTTTTTT. This codes for CASSRGAGGNTGELFF.

This clone turned up a few times. This rearrangement joins TRBV9 to TRBJ2-1; TRBD2 aligns across 8 bases. Germline trimming cut 0 bases from V and 0 bases from J; bases unmatched to any gene: 2. The CDR3 has 16 residues. The germline V gene has CDR1 SGDLS and CDR2 YYNGEE. The CDR3 protein is CASSVAGGSSYNEQFF. The CDR3 DNA sequence: TGTGCCAGCAGCGTAGCGGGAGGGAGCTCCTACAATGAGCAGTTCTTC.

The rearrangement joins TRBV2 to TRBJ1-2; TRBD1 agrees at 7 bases. Losses at the gene ends were 5 bases for V and 7 bases for J; bases not matched to a gene: 10. The germline gives CDR1 SNHLY, CDR2 FYNNEI. This CDR3 has 14 residues. The CDR3 loop is CASSKGAYYGGYTF. CDR3 nucleotides: TGTGCCAGCAGTAAGGGGGCGTATTACGGTGGCTACACCTTC.

The chain carries TRBV28 and TRBJ1-1; 7 positions agree with TRBD1. Looked up from germline, CDR1 is MDHEN and CDR2 is SYDVKM. The ends lost 5 bases at V and 3 bases at J; junction bases unmatched: 6. This CDR3 spans 14 amino acids. CDR3 DNA: TGTGCCAGCAGTACAGGGGTAAGGTACACTGAAGCTTTCTTT. Translating it yields CASSTGVRYTEAFF.

The chain joins TRBV9 to TRBJ2-1; 11 nucleotides line up with TRBD1. This CDR3 is 15 amino acids long. Germline V gene lookup returns CDR1 SGDLS and CDR2 YYNGEE. The V and J ends lost 4 bases and 4 bases, in that order; junction bases with no gene match: 4. The CDR3 region is CASSPGTGGYNEQFF. The DNA for the CDR3 is TGTGCCAGCAGCCCTGGGACAGGGGGGTACAATGAGCAGTTCTTC. The variable domain in full, completed from reference TRBV9 and TRBJ2-1, reads DSGVTQTPKHLITATGQRVTLRCSPRSGDLSVYWYQQSLDQGLQFLIQYYNGEERAKGNILERFSAQQFPDLHSELNLSSLELGDSALYFCASSPGTGGYNEQFFGPGTRLTVL.

J is TRBJ2-5 and V is TRBV19; D not certain. This CDR3 has 13 residues. Germline lookup yields CDR1 LNHDA and CDR2 SQIVND (reference sequence). V lost 5 bases, J lost 3 bases, and 10 bases lay in between. The DNA of the CDR3 is TGTGCCAGTAGTCCAGACCGGGAAGAGACCCAGTACTTC. The encoded protein is CASSPDREETQYF.

This chain uses TRBV2 with TRBJ2-1, with TRBD1 matching over 11 bases. Germline values: CDR1 SNHLY, CDR2 FYNNEI. Trimming removed 8 bases from V and 13 bases from J; junction bases left unmatched: 7. The CDR3 runs to 12 residues. CDR3 in DNA: TGTGCCAGCGGGACAGGGGGTATAGGACAGTTCTTC. Amino acids: CASGTGGIGQFF.

The chain recombines TRBV9 with TRBJ1-1, with D unresolved. The V gene's germline CDR1 is SGDLS and CDR2 YYNGEE. V was shortened by 0 bases and J by 1 base, with 7 bases between the two germline ends. The length of the CDR3 is 14 residues. The CDR3 here is CASSVVLANTEAFF. For the CDR3, the DNA is TGTGCCAGCAGCGTAGTATTAGCGAACACTGAAGCTTTCTTT.